Presented here are 16 T cell receptor beta chains from one specimen sequenced in a study of cytomegalovirus exposure and HLA in healthy donors. Assay used: immunoSEQ multiplex PCR; TCRdb lists only in-frame clones, some missing. The table lists 50,000 to 65,000 clones, 89% of them singletons. The source material was PBMCs. These receptors all come from a woman aged 18-29 years in good health and CMV-seronegative.

This clone has just one count. The CDR3 spells CASSPQDSYEQYF. The DNA of the CDR3 is TGTGCCAGCTCACCCCAGGACAGCTACGAGCAGTACTTC. The chain recombines TRBV18 with TRBJ2-7; weak D call: TRBD1 (6 bases). The V gene lost 3 bases and the J gene lost 3 bases, with 9 bases spanning the gap. The germline V gene encodes CDR1 KGHSH and CDR2 LQKENI. This CDR3 spans 13 amino acids. Full variable domain (missing parts from reference TRBV18 and TRBJ2-7): NAGVMQNPRHLVRRRGQEARLRCSPMKGHSHVYWYRQLPEEGLKFMVYLQKENIIDESGMPKERFSAEFPKEGPSILRIQQVVRGDSAAYFCASSPQDSYEQYFGPGTRLTVT.

The chain joins TRBV7-2 to TRBJ1-2; 7 nucleotides align to TRBD1. Germline assignment: CDR1 SGHTA and CDR2 FQGNSA. This CDR3 has 10 residues. The CDR3: CATGNYGYTF. The CDR3 DNA follows: TGTGCGACAGGGAACTATGGCTACACCTTC.

The chain carries TRBV7-3 and TRBJ2-7; D is possibly TRBD1 (6 bases). Trimming left V 1 base short and J 4 bases short, with 8 bases between. The CDR3 is 13 residues long. Looked up from germline, CDR1 is SGHTA and CDR2 is FQGTGA. CDR3 residues: CASSLIQGYEQYF. In nucleotides, the CDR3 is TGTGCCAGCAGCTTAATTCAGGGGTACGAGCAGTACTTC.

The rearrangement joins TRBV25-1 to TRBJ1-2; 9 nucleotides align to TRBD1. CDR1 and CDR2 from the germline V gene are MGHDK and SYGVNS. The CDR3 has 17 residues. V was pared by 3 bases and J by 2 bases, with 10 bases of the junction left unmatched. The CDR3 loop reads CASSEGVLTGGNYGYTF. Written as DNA, the CDR3 is TGTGCCAGCAGTGAGGGGGTTTTGACAGGGGGGAACTATGGCTACACCTTC.

The chain is built from TRBV5-1 and TRBJ2-7; D is perhaps TRBD1 (5 bases). Germline V gene data show CDR1 as SGHRS and CDR2 as YFSETQ. This CDR3 region has 16 residues. The V gene lost 4 bases and the J gene lost 2 bases, with 19 bases spanning the gap. The CDR3 bases are TGCGCCAGCAGCGAGGCAGGGTATCCGAACACCTACGAGCAGTACTTC. Protein: CASSEAGYPNTYEQYF.

The chain couples TRBV27 to TRBJ2-1; TRBD2 matches at 11 bases. Trimming took 2 bases from V and 9 from J; bases not matched to a gene: 6. This CDR3 spans 15 amino acids. Germline CDR1 MNHEY, CDR2 SMNVEV (reference sequence). The CDR3 DNA is TGTGCCAGCAGTTTAGATAGCGGGGGGGCTGTTGAGCAGTTCTTC. Protein product: CASSLDSGGAVEQFF.

The CDR3 loop reads CAISAVAGANTGELFF. As DNA, the CDR3 is TGTGCCATCAGTGCCGTGGCGGGGGCCAACACCGGGGAGCTGTTTTTT. The chain joins TRBV10-3 to TRBJ2-2; a weak D match, TRBD2 (7 bases). Deletions cut 4 bases from V and 2 bases from J, with 14 bases between. Germline assignment: CDR1 ENHRY and CDR2 SYGVKD. This CDR3 is 16 amino acids long.

The chain recombines TRBV14 with TRBJ2-7, with D possibly TRBD2 on 6 matching bases. This CDR3 is built from 15 residues. Trimming removed 6 bases at V and 4 bases at J, with 19 bases between. The germline gives CDR1 SGHDN, CDR2 FVKESK. CDR3 nucleotides: TGTGCCAGCAGGGAGGGATCGGGGCACCCGTACGAGCAGTACTTC. Translated: CASREGSGHPYEQYF.

The V call is TRBV4-1, the J call TRBJ1-2; TRBD1 might be the D (6 bases). The V and J ends lost 2 bases and 8 bases respectively, with 15 bases between them. From germline, CDR1 is MGHRA and CDR2 YSYEKL. The CDR3 runs 14 residues. CDR3 loop: CASSQTGNTGGYTF. As DNA, the CDR3 is TGCGCCAGCAGCCAAACAGGGAATACCGGGGGCTACACCTTC.

This CDR3 is CASSILGQYQPQHF. The CDR3 DNA is TGTGCCAGTAGTATTCTGGGACAGTATCAGCCCCAGCATTTT. The chain employs TRBV19 and TRBJ1-5, with TRBD1 matching 7 bases. This CDR3 comprises 14 residues. Trimming removed 3 bases from V and 5 bases from J; junction bases left unmatched: 4. The germline gives CDR1 LNHDA, CDR2 SQIVND (reference sequence).

The chain couples TRBV6-5 to TRBJ2-7, with D unclear. This CDR3 has 11 amino acids. The V gene's germline CDR1 is MNHEY and CDR2 SVGAGI. V lost 5 bases to trimming and J lost 5 bases, with 7 bases between them. The CDR3 spells CASSELHEQYF. For the CDR3, the DNA is TGTGCCAGCAGTGAACTACACGAGCAGTACTTC.

This clone was detected only a few times. This rearrangement joins TRBV9 to TRBJ2-2, with TRBD2 matching 9 bases. The junction had 10 bases not matched to a gene; V was cut back by 4 bases and J by 6 bases. The CDR3 is made up of 16 amino acids. The germline V gene has CDR1 SGDLS and CDR2 YYNGEE. In DNA form, the CDR3 reads TGTGCCAGCAGCAGTCGACTAAGCGGGAGGTCCGGGGAGCTGTTTTTT. Translating it yields CASSSRLSGRSGELFF.

The chain carries TRBV30 and TRBJ1-4; D is uncertain. The CDR3 runs to 11 residues. Germline V gene data show CDR1 as GTSNPN and CDR2 as SVGIG (reference sequence). V lost 0 bases and J 8 bases, leaving 4 bases between the germline ends. This chain's CDR3 is CAWSVSEKLFF. CDR3 coding DNA: TGTGCCTGGAGTGTGAGCGAAAAACTGTTTTTT.

The CDR3 region is CASYLDRLQETQYF. CDR3 bases: TGTGCCAGCTACTTAGACAGGTTACAAGAGACCCAGTACTTC. The chain couples TRBV2 to TRBJ2-5; D possibly corresponds to TRBD1 (6 bases). V lost 8 bases and J 2 bases, leaving 15 bases between the germline ends. CDR3 length: 14 residues. Germline CDR1 and CDR2: SNHLY and FYNNEI.

This clone has only one observation. V is TRBV4-3 and J is TRBJ2-1, with 7 bases fitting TRBD2. The germline V gene encodes CDR1 LGHNA and CDR2 YSLEER. This CDR3 is built from 17 residues. V lost 0 bases, J lost 0 bases, and 5 bases stayed unmatched. CDR3 sequence: CASSQDRGVSSYNEQFF. The DNA of the CDR3 is TGCGCCAGCAGCCAAGATCGGGGGGTAAGCTCCTACAATGAGCAGTTCTTC.

This clone was observed once. The chain couples TRBV6-6 to TRBJ1-2; TRBD1 is a possible D gene (5 bases). CDR1 and CDR2 from the germline V gene are MNHNY and SVGAGI (reference sequence). Trimming took 8 bases from V and 4 from J, leaving 17 bases between them. CDR3 size: 14 residues. This CDR3 reads CASLVGGQGYGYTF. The CDR3 DNA reads TGTGCCAGCTTGGTCGGGGGTCAAGGCTATGGCTACACCTTC.